This T cell receptor (beta chain) is from a study of blood T cell repertoires in COVID-19. In the authors' workflow: Scientists estimated how many nucleated cells there were by amplifying reference gene primers. Repertoires were generated with immunoSEQ multiplex PCR, while TCRdb's copy carries only in-frame clones and drops some. V and J calls and clone size follow that table, whereas D and trimming were derived from the DNA. The sample contains tens of thousands of clones, 90% of which appear only once. This clone came up once. This clonotype originated in a woman older than 75 with acute or convalescent COVID-19. Input material: peripheral blood.

CDR3 bases: TGCGCCAGCAGCACAATAGGACAGGGGGCGGTAGATACGCAGTATTTT. Protein product: CASSTIGQGAVDTQYF. The chain joins TRBV4-1 to TRBJ2-3, with 11 positions matching TRBD1. Germline V gene sequence: CDR1 MGHRA, CDR2 YSYEKL. Losses at the gene ends were 5 bases for V and 5 bases for J; bases not matched to a gene: 9. This CDR3 spans 16 amino acids.